The 22 T cell receptor beta chains listed next were all sequenced from one sample in a study of PD-1 blockade in classical Hodgkin lymphoma. Time point specified: cycle 4 day 1 (C4D1), after around six weeks of nivolumab. All the patients suffered relapse after autologous stem cell transplantation, and brentuximab vedotin exposure differed. Profiled with immunoSEQ multiplex PCR; TCRdb holds only in-frame clones, not every one. In the table there are tens of thousands of clones, 70% to 90% of which are singletons. This specimen was peripheral blood mononuclear cells (PBMCs), taken before the fourth cycle of nivolumab. All receptors come from a human donor with classical Hodgkin lymphoma.

This chain connects TRBV5-1 to TRBJ2-7; a weak D match, TRBD2 (5 bases). The length of the CDR3 is 14 residues. Trimming stripped 3 bases from V and 0 bases from J, with 10 bases between. Germline values: CDR1 SGHRS, CDR2 YFSETQ. CDR3 sequence reads: CASSSDWSSYEQYF. In nucleotides, the CDR3 is TGCGCCAGCAGCTCGGACTGGAGCTCCTACGAGCAGTACTTC.

The chain carries TRBV27 and TRBJ1-3, with 9 bases fitting TRBD1. Trimming at V came to 6 bases and at J to 2 bases, leaving 2 bases not matched to a gene. CDR1 and CDR2 from the germline V gene are MNHEY and SMNVEV (reference sequence). The CDR3 has 14 amino acids. CDR3: CASRTGGPGNTIYF. Written as DNA, the CDR3 is TGTGCCAGCAGGACAGGGGGACCTGGAAACACCATATATTTT.

The V call is TRBV9, the J call TRBJ2-7; the D gene is possibly TRBD1 (6 bases). CDR3 length: 15 amino acids. V lost 3 bases, J lost 3 bases, and 16 bases lay in between. Germline V gene data show CDR1 as SGDLS and CDR2 as YYNGEE. CDR3 protein: CASSAQQGRDYEQYF. In DNA, the CDR3 is TGTGCCAGCAGCGCCCAACAGGGACGAGACTACGAGCAGTACTTC. The full variable domain, in which reference TRBV9 and TRBJ2-7 provide the parts outside the CDR3, is DSGVTQTPKHLITATGQRVTLRCSPRSGDLSVYWYQQSLDQGLQFLIQYYNGEERAKGNILERFSAQQFPDLHSELNLSSLELGDSALYFCASSAQQGRDYEQYFGPGTRLTVT.

This clone was picked up one time. This sequence joins TRBV28 and TRBJ2-7, with D possibly matching TRBD2 (6 bases). This CDR3 contains 16 residues. Trimming shortened V by 2 bases and J by 2 bases, and 16 bases separated the two germline ends. Germline CDR1 and CDR2: MDHEN and SYDVKM. The DNA of the CDR3 is TGTGCCAGCAGTTTAGGGCGGGACCCTGGGACCTACGAGCAGTACTTC. Translation: CASSLGRDPGTYEQYF.

This sequence joins TRBV30 and TRBJ1-4; 11 nucleotides agree with TRBD1. CDR3 size: 13 residues. J lost 7 bases, V lost 7 bases, and 5 bases had no gene match. Germline values: CDR1 GTSNPN, CDR2 SVGIG (reference sequence). CDR3 protein: CALGQGGSEKLFF. The CDR3 DNA follows: TGTGCCTTGGGACAGGGGGGTAGTGAAAAACTGTTTTTT.

This clone is categorized as medium-sized. The rearrangement links TRBV19 to TRBJ2-1; TRBD2 matches 11 bases. J gave up 6 bases and V 5 bases, and 6 bases lay outside the gene matches. Per the germline V gene, CDR1 is LNHDA and CDR2 is SQIVND (reference sequence). This CDR3 is built from 15 residues. This CDR3 reads CASSLTSGAFNEQFF. The CDR3 nucleotides are TGTGCCAGTAGTTTGACTAGCGGGGCCTTCAATGAGCAGTTCTTC.

This clone has only one observation. The V and J genes are TRBV5-1 and TRBJ1-5; D is possibly TRBD1 (6 bases). V was trimmed by 0 bases and J by 4 bases, leaving 11 bases between them. Germline V gives CDR1 SGHRS, CDR2 YFSETQ. The CDR3 sequence is 15 residues long. This chain's CDR3 is CASSLEGDINQPQHF. As DNA, the CDR3 is TGCGCCAGCAGCTTGGAGGGGGACATTAATCAGCCCCAGCATTTT.

This clone has a handful of counts. The chain couples TRBV6-5 to TRBJ2-7; no firm D call. The germline V gene encodes CDR1 MNHEY and CDR2 SVGAGI. Trimming removed 0 bases from V and 0 bases from J, with 9 bases in between. The CDR3 length is 15 residues. The chain's CDR3 is CASSYSAGRSYEQYF. The DNA for the CDR3 is TGTGCCAGCAGTTACTCGGCAGGCCGCTCCTACGAGCAGTACTTC.

The chain joins TRBV5-1 to TRBJ2-5, with 9 bases that match TRBD2. The CDR3 is made up of 15 amino acids. Trimming removed 2 bases from V and 2 bases from J; junction bases left unmatched: 4. The germline V gene has CDR1 SGHRS and CDR2 YFSETQ. In nucleotides, the CDR3 is TGCGCCAGCAGCTTCAAAGCGGGGGGACAAGAGACCCAGTACTTC. It yields the protein CASSFKAGGQETQYF.

V usage is TRBV6-5 and J usage is TRBJ1-1; no definite D call. Trimming left V 5 bases short and J 2 bases short, with 9 bases between. CDR1 and CDR2 from the germline V gene are MNHEY and SVGAGI. This CDR3 is 13 amino acids long. CDR3 bases: TGTGCCAGCAGTCTATCAGCTAACACTGAAGCTTTCTTT. This encodes CASSLSANTEAFF.

The chain combines TRBV27 with TRBJ2-1; TRBD1 aligns across 7 bases. Unmatched junction bases numbered 3, after V lost 4 bases and J lost 0 bases. The germline V gene has CDR1 MNHEY and CDR2 SMNVEV (reference sequence). This CDR3 is built from 15 residues. The CDR3 spells CASSSDRSSYNEQFF. CDR3 DNA sequence: TGTGCCAGCAGTTCGGACAGGAGCTCCTACAATGAGCAGTTCTTC.

This clone was picked up one time. J is TRBJ1-2 and V is TRBV28, with TRBD1 as a possible D gene (6 bases). Germline lookup yields CDR1 MDHEN and CDR2 SYDVKM. V lost 5 bases, J lost 4 bases, and 8 bases lay in between. The CDR3 has 12 residues. The CDR3 loop reads CASSGGAYGYTF. Written as DNA, the CDR3 is TGTGCCAGCAGTGGGGGGGCCTATGGCTACACCTTC.

Written as DNA, the CDR3 is TGCAGCGACCAATCCGGGACACACAATGAGCAGTTCTTC. As protein: CSDQSGTHNEQFF. The chain combines TRBV29-1 with TRBJ2-1, with D possibly TRBD1 on 6 matching bases. Germline CDR1 is SQVTM and CDR2 is ANQGSEA. CDR3 length: 13 residues. V lost 7 bases and J lost 5, with 15 bases in between.

This clone was counted between two and nine times. The rearrangement links TRBV6-1 to TRBJ1-6; D may be TRBD1 (5 bases). V lost 2 bases and J 10 bases, leaving 12 bases between the germline ends. The CDR3 runs to 14 residues. Germline V gene lookup returns CDR1 MNHNS and CDR2 SASEGT. The CDR3 sequence: CASSESFGGSPLHF. The CDR3 DNA follows: TGTGCCAGCAGTGAATCGTTCGGGGGGTCACCCCTCCACTTT.

This rearrangement joins TRBV12-5 to TRBJ1-4, with TRBD1 as a possible D gene (6 bases). Germline V gene sequence: CDR1 LGHNT, CDR2 FRNRAP. Trimming shortened V by 2 bases and J by 8 bases, and 24 bases separated the two germline ends. The CDR3 has 18 amino acids. CDR3 DNA sequence: TGTGCTAGTGGTTTGAGGGGGTGGACGAGACAGAGTGGGGAAAAACTGTTTTTT. This encodes CASGLRGWTRQSGEKLFF. The full variable domain, its missing parts supplied by reference TRBV12-5 and TRBJ1-4, is DARVTQTPRHKVTEMGQEVTMRCQPILGHNTVFWYRQTMMQGLELLAYFRNRAPLDDSGMPKDRFSAEMPDATLATLKIQPSEPRDSAVYFCASGLRGWTRQSGEKLFFGSGTQLSVL.

As concerns this clone: This specimen includes other DNA sequences encoding the same CDR3. The rearrangement joins TRBV4-2 to TRBJ1-2; 7 nucleotides line up with TRBD1. Germline CDR1 is LGHNA and CDR2 is YNFKEQ. Unmatched junction bases numbered 8, after V lost 6 bases and J lost 4 bases. The CDR3 spans 14 residues. CDR3 nucleotide sequence: TGTGCCAGCAGAATGGAGGGGGCGAGCTATGGCTACACCTTC. Translation: CASRMEGASYGYTF.

The chain has TRBV5-1 and TRBJ2-3; D not resolved. Germline CDR1 SGHRS, CDR2 YFSETQ. Trimming left V 5 bases short and J 1 base short, with 8 bases between. The length of the CDR3 is 13 residues. The CDR3 nucleotides read TGCGCCAGCAGTGTAACGGGCACAGATACGCAGTATTTT. Translating gives CASSVTGTDTQYF.

The chain combines TRBV11-2 with TRBJ2-3; the match to TRBD1 covers 12 bases. The CDR3 contains 17 residues. With 2 bases clipped from V and 1 base from J, the junction kept 4 bases outside the gene matches. Germline loops: CDR1 SGHAT, CDR2 FQNNGV. In DNA form, the CDR3 reads TGTGCCAGCAGCTTATGGGGGACAGGGGGCGGCACAGATACGCAGTATTTT. It specifies CASSLWGTGGGTDTQYF. Full variable domain (missing parts from reference TRBV11-2 and TRBJ2-3): EAGVAQSPRYKIIEKRQSVAFWCNPISGHATLYWYQQILGQGPKLLIQFQNNGVVDDSQLPKDRFSAERLKGVDSTLKIQPAKLEDSAVYLCASSLWGTGGGTDTQYFGPGTRLTVL.

This chain uses TRBV28 with TRBJ1-5; D is perhaps TRBD1 (5 bases). The CDR3 length is 15 residues. Germline values: CDR1 MDHEN, CDR2 SYDVKM. V was clipped by 6 bases and J by 2 bases, with 14 bases between them. CDR3 sequence reads: CASSKLRGGNQPQHF. CDR3 sequence (DNA): TGTGCCAGCAGCAAACTGCGAGGGGGCAATCAGCCCCAGCATTTT.

This chain connects TRBV5-1 to TRBJ1-4, with D hard to call. V lost 2 bases and J 6 bases, leaving 8 bases between the germline ends. Germline V gene data show CDR1 as SGHRS and CDR2 as YFSETQ. The CDR3 sequence is 13 residues long. The CDR3: CASSLGVDEKLFF. The CDR3 nucleotides are TGCGCCAGCAGCTTAGGAGTGGATGAAAAACTGTTTTTT.

The chain carries TRBV2 and TRBJ2-5; D call uncertain. The germline V and J ends were trimmed by 3 bases and 6 bases, with 2 bases remaining between them. CDR1 and CDR2 (germline): SNHLY, FYNNEI. CDR3 length: 10 amino acids. CDR3 amino acids: CASSEKTQYF. DNA for the CDR3: TGTGCCAGCAGTGAGAAGACCCAGTACTTC. Variable domain in full (rest from reference TRBV2 and TRBJ2-5): EPEVTQTPSHQVTQMGQEVILRCVPISNHLYFYWYRQILGQKVEFLVSFYNNEISEKSEIFDDQFSVERPDGSNFTLKIRSTKLEDSAMYFCASSEKTQYFGPGTRLLVL.

The rearrangement uses TRBV5-1 and TRBJ2-1; D gene uncertain. There are 11 residues in the CDR3. The germline V gene has CDR1 SGHRS and CDR2 YFSETQ. Deletions cut 3 bases from V and 8 bases from J, with 6 bases between. The CDR3 loop is CASSWGYEQFF. DNA for the CDR3: TGCGCCAGCAGCTGGGGTTATGAGCAGTTCTTC.